These 4 T cell receptor beta chains were sequenced from one sample in a study of blood T cell repertoires in COVID-19. Generated by immunoSEQ multiplex PCR, the TCRdb table keeps only in-frame clones and is missing some. The sample includes 160,000 or so clones, more than 75% of them seen just once. Sequenced sample: PBMCs or T cells enriched from blood (not recorded which). The receptors stem from a man aged 35 to 55 who had recovered from COVID-19.

The chain couples TRBV11-2 to TRBJ1-1; D remains ambiguous. The ends were cut back, 1 base at V and 8 bases at J, with 11 bases in the middle. This CDR3 is 13 amino acids long. Germline V gene data show CDR1 as SGHAT and CDR2 as FQNNGV. The CDR3 here is CASSLVPAGEAFF. CDR3 nucleotides: TGTGCCAGCAGCTTAGTACCGGCAGGCGAAGCTTTCTTT.

The chain carries TRBV2 and TRBJ1-6; 8 bases fit TRBD1. The CDR3 has 16 residues. V lost 4 bases and J lost 5; bases outside the gene matches: 7. Germline CDR1 SNHLY, CDR2 FYNNEI. The CDR3 sequence: CASSALGQENNSPLHF. The DNA for the CDR3 is TGTGCCAGCAGTGCGTTGGGACAGGAAAATAATTCACCCCTCCACTTT.

A single count supports this clone. The genes are TRBV5-1 and TRBJ2-1, with D unresolved. This CDR3 spans 12 amino acids. Between the trimmed V and J ends, which lost 2 bases and 4 bases, there was a span of 4 bases. Germline CDR1 SGHRS, CDR2 YFSETQ. The CDR3: CASSFSYNEQFF. CDR3 DNA: TGCGCCAGCAGCTTCTCTTACAATGAGCAGTTCTTC.

This chain links TRBV28 with TRBJ1-1; 10 nucleotides match TRBD1. V shed 4 bases and J 0 bases; nucleotides not matched to a gene: 5. The germline V gene has CDR1 MDHEN and CDR2 SYDVKM. The CDR3 sequence is 16 residues long. The CDR3 coding sequence is TGTGCCAGCAGTTGGACAGGGGGAGGGATGAACACTGAAGCTTTCTTT. This sequence encodes CASSWTGGGMNTEAFF.